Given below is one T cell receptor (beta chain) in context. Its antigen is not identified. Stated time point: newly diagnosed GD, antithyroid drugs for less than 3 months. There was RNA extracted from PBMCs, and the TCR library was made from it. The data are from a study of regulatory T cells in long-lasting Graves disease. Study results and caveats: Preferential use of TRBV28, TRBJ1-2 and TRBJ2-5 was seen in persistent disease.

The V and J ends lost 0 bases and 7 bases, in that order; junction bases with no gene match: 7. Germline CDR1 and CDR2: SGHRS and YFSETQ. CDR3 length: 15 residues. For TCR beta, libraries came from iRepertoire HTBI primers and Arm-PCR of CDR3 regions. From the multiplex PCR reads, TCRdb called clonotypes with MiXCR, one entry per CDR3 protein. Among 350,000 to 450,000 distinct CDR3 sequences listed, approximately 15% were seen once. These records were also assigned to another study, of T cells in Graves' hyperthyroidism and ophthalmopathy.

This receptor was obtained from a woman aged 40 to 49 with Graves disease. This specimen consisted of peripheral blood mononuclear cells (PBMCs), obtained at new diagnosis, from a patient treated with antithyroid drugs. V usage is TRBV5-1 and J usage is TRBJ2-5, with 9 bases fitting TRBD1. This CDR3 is CASSLAGDRGGTQYF. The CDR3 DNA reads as TGCGCCAGCAGCTTGGCCGGTGACAGGGGGGGGACCCAGTACTTC.